This TCR beta chain appears in the sequencing data of a study of blood T cell repertoires in COVID-19. This clone was seen just once. Original processing methods: Reference gene primer amplification gave nucleated cell count estimates. Produced via immunoSEQ multiplex PCR; TCRdb's table is partial and in-frame only. The V and J calls and clone size are taken from that table; D and trimming were inferred from the DNA. The sample has about 87,000 clones; roughly 80% are singletons. CDR3 length: 14 amino acids. The ends were cut back, 1 base at V and 4 bases at J, with 9 bases in the middle. The germline gives CDR1 SGHRS, CDR2 YFSETQ.

The gene calls are TRBV5-1 and TRBJ1-5; D may be TRBD1 (6 bases). The TCR originated in a woman between 45 and 65 years old with acute or convalescent COVID-19. Sequenced input: peripheral blood. CDR3 in amino acids: CASSLTGLNQPQHF. The CDR3 coding sequence is TGCGCCAGCAGCTTGACAGGGTTAAATCAGCCCCAGCATTTT.